Listed below are T cell receptor beta chains from one sample, sequenced in a study of T cell responses to AZD1222 COVID-19 vaccine. The assay was immunoSEQ multiplex PCR, and TCRdb's table has in-frame clones only and misses some. The table has about 97,000 clones, around 88% seen once. This material consisted of peripheral blood, taken on day 0 of AZD1222 vaccination. Source of these receptors: an adult in good health. The CDR3 runs from the conserved cysteine through the conserved F or W. Part of the rows lack a size; the others show once, few, many or a class for expanded clones.

clone_size | j_call | v_call | cdr3_aa
NA | TRBJ1-3 | TRBV12-3/TRBV12-4 | CASDQRSGNTIYF
NA | TRBJ1-1 | TRBV7-8 | CASSHLREGTEAFF
once | TRBJ2-5 | TRBV7-7 | CASSALGNLQETQYF
NA | TRBJ1-4 | TRBV7-2 | CASSSTHRGLVGEKLFF
NA | TRBJ2-1 | TRBV10-3 | CAISPTRQSVNEQFF
NA | TRBJ1-4 | TRBV10-3 | CAASGDSPLNEKLFF
NA | TRBJ2-1 | TRBV21-1 | CASTGGIEQFF
NA | TRBJ2-5 | TRBV23-1 | CASSQSSSGEETQYF
NA | TRBJ1-3 | TRBV28 | CASIPGQGRLNTIYF
NA | TRBJ2-7 | TRBV7-9 | CASSDWTSPEQYF
NA | TRBJ1-5 | TRBV7-8 | CASSLGRTSQHF
NA | TRBJ2-1 | TRBV14 | CASSQDAAGGPRNEQFF
NA | TRBJ2-4 | TRBV21-1 | CASSKSGAVVRAKNIQYF
NA | TRBJ1-6 | TRBV7-2 | CASSSSRDRGNSPLHF
NA | TRBJ2-7 | TRBV9 | CASSVTATAYEQYF
NA | TRBJ2-3 | TRBV6-5 | CASSLLGPTDTQYF
few | TRBJ1-2 | TRBV2 | CASSRDRLYGYTF
NA | TRBJ1-2 | TRBV5-1 | CASSWVGYADGYTF
NA | TRBJ2-2 | TRBV6-5 | CASSFSGRPPGELFF
NA | TRBJ2-1 | TRBV7-2 | CASSAGGPHEQFF
NA | TRBJ1-2 | TRBV5-1 | CASSLGGGANYGYTF
NA | TRBJ1-2 | TRBV4-2 | CASSPLSGYGYTF
NA | TRBJ2-5 | TRBV19 | CASRGGETQYF
NA | TRBJ2-1 | TRBV27 | CASSRQVSSYNEQFF
NA | TRBJ2-3 | TRBV30 | CASTPGGQGWGDTQYF
NA | TRBJ2-7 | TRBV5-1 | CASSLGADPYEQYF
once | TRBJ2-7 | TRBV5-1 | CASALGLAGGSPYEQYF
NA | TRBJ1-2 | TRBV2 | CASSTTANYGYTF
NA | TRBJ1-2 | TRBV12-3/TRBV12-4 | CASSSTGGRGYTF
NA | TRBJ2-7 | TRBV9 | CASTRGGTSSYEQYF
NA | TRBJ2-5 | TRBV29-1 | CSLARGLETQYF
NA | TRBJ1-2 | TRBV3-1/TRBV3-2 | CASSRGSRGQGAVGYTF
NA | TRBJ2-3 | TRBV5-1 | CASSLASGGPTDTQYF
NA | TRBJ2-3 | TRBV6-6 | CASSYLSDTQYF
NA | TRBJ2-1 | TRBV7-6 | CASSLAAGARDEQFF
NA | TRBJ2-1 | TRBV11-1 | CASSGTQGVYNEQFF
NA | TRBJ2-7 | TRBV5-1 | CASSLGGTVYEQYF
NA | TRBJ2-7 | TRBV7-2 | CASSFQTGGSSYEQYF
NA | TRBJ2-7 | TRBV11-3 | CASSLGTTDYEQYF
NA | TRBJ1-5 | TRBV7-9 | CASSEDLRGDQPQHF
few | TRBJ1-3 | TRBV4-1 | CASSQVWQAGNTIYF
NA | TRBJ1-2 | TRBV5-4 | CASSLDGQWGYTF
once | TRBJ2-1 | TRBV19 | CASSTVRRALYNEQFF
NA | TRBJ2-5 | TRBV5-1 | CASSFGSDLVETQYF
NA | TRBJ2-1 | TRBV28 | CASSLGKGEQFF
NA | TRBJ1-2 | TRBV20-1 | CSASFPLNYGYTF
NA | TRBJ1-1 | TRBV6-5 | CASSYAANYAEAFF
NA | TRBJ1-4 | TRBV4-1 | CASSQNSLEKLFF
NA | TRBJ1-2 | TRBV6-5 | CASSPQQGDGYTF
NA | TRBJ1-1 | TRBV5-4 | CATQGDQTNTEAFF
NA | TRBJ1-4 | TRBV6-1 | CASSEMGMAKEKLFF
NA | TRBJ2-5 | TRBV5-1 | CASSFELAGSASYF
NA | TRBJ2-3 | TRBV28 | CASGADNTDTQYF
NA | TRBJ2-7 | TRBV3-1/TRBV3-2 | CASSQEGGSHEQYF
NA | TRBJ2-1 | TRBV10-3 | CAISEPNSYNEQFF
NA | TRBJ2-5 | TRBV2 | CASSGGARQETQYF
NA | TRBJ1-2 | TRBV6-6 | CASTARQGYGYTF